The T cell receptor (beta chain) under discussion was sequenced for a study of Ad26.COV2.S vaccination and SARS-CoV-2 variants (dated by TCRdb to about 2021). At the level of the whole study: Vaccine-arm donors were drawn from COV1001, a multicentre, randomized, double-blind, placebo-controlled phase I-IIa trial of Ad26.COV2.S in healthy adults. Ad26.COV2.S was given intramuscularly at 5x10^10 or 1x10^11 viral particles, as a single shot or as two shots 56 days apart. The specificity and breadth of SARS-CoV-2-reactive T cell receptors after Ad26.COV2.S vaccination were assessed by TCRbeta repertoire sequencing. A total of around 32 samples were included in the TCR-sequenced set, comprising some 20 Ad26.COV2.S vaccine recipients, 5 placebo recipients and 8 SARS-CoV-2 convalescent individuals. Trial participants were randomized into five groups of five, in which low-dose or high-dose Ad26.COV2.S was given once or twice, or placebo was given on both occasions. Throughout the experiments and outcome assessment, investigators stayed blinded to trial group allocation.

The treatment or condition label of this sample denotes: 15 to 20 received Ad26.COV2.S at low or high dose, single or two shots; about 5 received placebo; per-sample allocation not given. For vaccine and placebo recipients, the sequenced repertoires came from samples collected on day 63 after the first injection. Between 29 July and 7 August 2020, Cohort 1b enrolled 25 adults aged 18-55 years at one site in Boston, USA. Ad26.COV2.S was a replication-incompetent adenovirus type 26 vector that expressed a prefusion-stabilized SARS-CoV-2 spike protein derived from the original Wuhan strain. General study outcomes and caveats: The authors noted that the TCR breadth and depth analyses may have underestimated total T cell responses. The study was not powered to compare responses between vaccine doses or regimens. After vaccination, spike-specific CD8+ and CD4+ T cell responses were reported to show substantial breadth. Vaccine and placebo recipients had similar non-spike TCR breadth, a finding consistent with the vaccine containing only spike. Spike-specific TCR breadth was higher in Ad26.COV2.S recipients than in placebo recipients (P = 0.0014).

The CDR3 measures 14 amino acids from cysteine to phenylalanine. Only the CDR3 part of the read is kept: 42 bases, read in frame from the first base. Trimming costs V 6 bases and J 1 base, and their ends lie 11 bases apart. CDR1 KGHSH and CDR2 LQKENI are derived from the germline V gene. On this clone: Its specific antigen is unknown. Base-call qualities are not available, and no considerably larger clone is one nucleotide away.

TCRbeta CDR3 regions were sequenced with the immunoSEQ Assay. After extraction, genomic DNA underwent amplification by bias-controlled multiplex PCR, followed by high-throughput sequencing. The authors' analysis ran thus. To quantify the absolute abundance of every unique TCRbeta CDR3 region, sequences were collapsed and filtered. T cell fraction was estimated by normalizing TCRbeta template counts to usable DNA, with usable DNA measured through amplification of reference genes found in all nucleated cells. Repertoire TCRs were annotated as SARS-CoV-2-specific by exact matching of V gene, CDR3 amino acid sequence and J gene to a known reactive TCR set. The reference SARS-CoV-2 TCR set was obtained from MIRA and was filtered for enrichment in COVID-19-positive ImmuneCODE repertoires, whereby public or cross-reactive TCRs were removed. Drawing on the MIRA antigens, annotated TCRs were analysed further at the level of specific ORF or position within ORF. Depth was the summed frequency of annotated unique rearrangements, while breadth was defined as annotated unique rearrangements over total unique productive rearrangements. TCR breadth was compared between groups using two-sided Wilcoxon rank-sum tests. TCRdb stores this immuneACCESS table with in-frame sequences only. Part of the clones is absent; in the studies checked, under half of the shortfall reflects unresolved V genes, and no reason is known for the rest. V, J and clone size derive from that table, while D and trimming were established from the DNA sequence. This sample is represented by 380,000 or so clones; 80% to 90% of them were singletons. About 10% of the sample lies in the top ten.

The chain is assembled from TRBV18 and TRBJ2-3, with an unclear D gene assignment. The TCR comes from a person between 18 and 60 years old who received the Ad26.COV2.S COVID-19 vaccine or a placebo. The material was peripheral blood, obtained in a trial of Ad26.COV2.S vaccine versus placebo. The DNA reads TGTGCCAGCTCCTCTCCCCCCGGCACAGATACGCAGTATTTT. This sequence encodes CASSSPPGTDTQYF.